This TCR beta chain stems from a study of CD8 T cells in Susac syndrome. This clonotype qualifies as large. An amount of RNA that ranged from roughly 0.45 to 1 ug was reverse transcribed with random hexamers. TCRdb processed the immunoSEQ multiplex PCR reads anew with MiXCR; each CDR3 protein has one entry. The sample carries a few thousand distinct CDR3 sequences, 55% to 75% recorded once. For TEMRA sorting, memory subsets were defined by staining for CD27 and CD45RA. The authors carried out high-throughput sequencing of TCR beta. They applied it to CD8+ and CD4+ T cells obtained from blood. Sequencing covered total CD8+ T cells and sorted CD8+ TEMRA cells. The CDR3 is 16 amino acids. Trimming removed 3 bases from V and 3 bases from J, with 17 bases in between. Germline-derived CDR1 and CDR2 are MDHEN and SYDVKM.

This chain links TRBV28 with TRBJ2-5; the D call may be TRBD1 or TRBD2 (5 bases each). The TCR originated in a human donor with Susac syndrome. The sample comprised CD8+ TEMRA cells from PBMCs. Subset noted: FACS-sorted terminally differentiated effector memory CD8+ T cells re-expressing CD45RA (CD8+ TEMRA). The CDR3 reads CASSLEAGLGKETQYF. The CDR3 bases are TGTGCCAGCAGTTTGGAGGCAGGGCTGGGAAAAGAGACCCAGTACTTC.